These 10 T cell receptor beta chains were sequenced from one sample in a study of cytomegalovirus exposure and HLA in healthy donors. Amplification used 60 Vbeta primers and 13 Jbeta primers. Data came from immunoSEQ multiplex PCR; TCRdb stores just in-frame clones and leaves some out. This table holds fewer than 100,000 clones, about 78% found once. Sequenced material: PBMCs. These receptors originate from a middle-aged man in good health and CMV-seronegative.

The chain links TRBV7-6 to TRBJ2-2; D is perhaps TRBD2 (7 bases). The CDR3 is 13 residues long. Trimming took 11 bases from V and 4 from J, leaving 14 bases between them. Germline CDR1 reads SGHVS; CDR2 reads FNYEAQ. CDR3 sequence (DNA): TGTGCCTCGGGGGGCTCGGGCACCGGGGAGCTGTTTTTT. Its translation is CASGGSGTGELFF.

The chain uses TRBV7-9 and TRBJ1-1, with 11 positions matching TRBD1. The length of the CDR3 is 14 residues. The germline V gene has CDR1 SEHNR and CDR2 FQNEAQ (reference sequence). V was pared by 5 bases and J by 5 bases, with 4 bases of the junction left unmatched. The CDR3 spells CASSQGTGGTEAFF. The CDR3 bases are TGTGCCAGCAGCCAAGGGACAGGGGGAACTGAAGCTTTCTTT.

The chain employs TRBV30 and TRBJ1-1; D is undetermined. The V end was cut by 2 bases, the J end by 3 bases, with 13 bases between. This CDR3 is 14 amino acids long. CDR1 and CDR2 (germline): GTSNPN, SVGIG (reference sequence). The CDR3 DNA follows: TGTGCCTGGAGTAAAAGATCGAGGGACACTGAAGCTTTCTTT. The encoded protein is CAWSKRSRDTEAFF.

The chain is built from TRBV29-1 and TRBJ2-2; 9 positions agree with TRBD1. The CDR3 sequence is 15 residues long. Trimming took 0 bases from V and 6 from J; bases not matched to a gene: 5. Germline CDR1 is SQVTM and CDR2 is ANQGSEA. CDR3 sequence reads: CSVEEGTGKAGELFF. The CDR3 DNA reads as TGCAGCGTTGAAGAGGGGACAGGGAAGGCCGGGGAGCTGTTTTTT.

The CDR3, as DNA: TGTGCCAGCATCGGAGGACAGGGCGGGAACACTGAAGCTTTCTTT. Residues: CASIGGQGGNTEAFF. The rearrangement uses TRBV5-4 and TRBJ1-1; TRBD1 matches 8 bases. The germline V gene has CDR1 SGHNT and CDR2 YYREEE (reference sequence). The junction had 8 bases not matched to a gene; V was cut back by 6 bases and J by 1 base. The CDR3 loop spans 15 amino acids. The whole variable domain, filled in from reference TRBV5-4 and TRBJ1-1, reads ETGVTQSPTHLIKTRGQQVTLRCSSQSGHNTVSWYQQALGQGPQFIFQYYREEENGRGNFPPRFSGLQFPNYSSELNVNALELDDSALYLCASIGGQGGNTEAFFGQGTRLTVV.

The CDR3 nucleotides read TGTGCCAGCAGCCCCGAGAAAGCGGGGAACAACGAGCAGTACTTC. Its protein is CASSPEKAGNNEQYF. The chain recombines TRBV11-2 with TRBJ2-7; 7 bases match TRBD2. Germline CDR1 is SGHAT and CDR2 is FQNNGV. Trimming cost V 5 bases and J 5 bases; bases outside gene matches: 12. The CDR3 consists of 15 residues.

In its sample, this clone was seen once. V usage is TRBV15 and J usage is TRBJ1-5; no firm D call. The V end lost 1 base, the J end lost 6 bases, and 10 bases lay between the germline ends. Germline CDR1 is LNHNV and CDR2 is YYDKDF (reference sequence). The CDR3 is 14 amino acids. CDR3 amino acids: CATSRARILQPQHF. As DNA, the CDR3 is TGTGCCACCAGCAGAGCCAGGATTCTTCAGCCCCAGCATTTT.

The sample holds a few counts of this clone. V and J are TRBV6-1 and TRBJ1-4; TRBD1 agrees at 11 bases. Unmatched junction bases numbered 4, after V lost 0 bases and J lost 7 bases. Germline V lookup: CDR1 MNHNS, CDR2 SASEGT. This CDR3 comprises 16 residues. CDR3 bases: TGTGCCAGCAGTGAAGCTTCCGGGACAGGGGGTGAAAAACTGTTTTTT. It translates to CASSEASGTGGEKLFF.

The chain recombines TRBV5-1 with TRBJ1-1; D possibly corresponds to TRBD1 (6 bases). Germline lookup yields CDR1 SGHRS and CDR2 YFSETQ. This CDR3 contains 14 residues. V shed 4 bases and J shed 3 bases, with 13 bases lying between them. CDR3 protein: CASSVVGADTEAFF. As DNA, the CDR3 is TGCGCCAGCAGCGTCGTGGGGGCGGACACTGAAGCTTTCTTT. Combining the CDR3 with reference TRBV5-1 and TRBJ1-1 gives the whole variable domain KAGVTQTPRYLIKTRGQQVTLSCSPISGHRSVSWYQQTPGQGLQFLFEYFSETQRNKGNFPGRFSGRQFSNSRSEMNVSTLELGDSALYLCASSVVGADTEAFFGQGTRLTVV.

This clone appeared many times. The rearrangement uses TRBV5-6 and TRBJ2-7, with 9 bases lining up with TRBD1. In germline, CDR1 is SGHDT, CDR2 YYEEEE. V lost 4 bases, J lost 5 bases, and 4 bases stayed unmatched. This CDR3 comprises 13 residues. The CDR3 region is CASSGDRGDEQYF. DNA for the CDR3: TGTGCCAGCAGCGGAGACAGGGGGGACGAGCAGTACTTC.